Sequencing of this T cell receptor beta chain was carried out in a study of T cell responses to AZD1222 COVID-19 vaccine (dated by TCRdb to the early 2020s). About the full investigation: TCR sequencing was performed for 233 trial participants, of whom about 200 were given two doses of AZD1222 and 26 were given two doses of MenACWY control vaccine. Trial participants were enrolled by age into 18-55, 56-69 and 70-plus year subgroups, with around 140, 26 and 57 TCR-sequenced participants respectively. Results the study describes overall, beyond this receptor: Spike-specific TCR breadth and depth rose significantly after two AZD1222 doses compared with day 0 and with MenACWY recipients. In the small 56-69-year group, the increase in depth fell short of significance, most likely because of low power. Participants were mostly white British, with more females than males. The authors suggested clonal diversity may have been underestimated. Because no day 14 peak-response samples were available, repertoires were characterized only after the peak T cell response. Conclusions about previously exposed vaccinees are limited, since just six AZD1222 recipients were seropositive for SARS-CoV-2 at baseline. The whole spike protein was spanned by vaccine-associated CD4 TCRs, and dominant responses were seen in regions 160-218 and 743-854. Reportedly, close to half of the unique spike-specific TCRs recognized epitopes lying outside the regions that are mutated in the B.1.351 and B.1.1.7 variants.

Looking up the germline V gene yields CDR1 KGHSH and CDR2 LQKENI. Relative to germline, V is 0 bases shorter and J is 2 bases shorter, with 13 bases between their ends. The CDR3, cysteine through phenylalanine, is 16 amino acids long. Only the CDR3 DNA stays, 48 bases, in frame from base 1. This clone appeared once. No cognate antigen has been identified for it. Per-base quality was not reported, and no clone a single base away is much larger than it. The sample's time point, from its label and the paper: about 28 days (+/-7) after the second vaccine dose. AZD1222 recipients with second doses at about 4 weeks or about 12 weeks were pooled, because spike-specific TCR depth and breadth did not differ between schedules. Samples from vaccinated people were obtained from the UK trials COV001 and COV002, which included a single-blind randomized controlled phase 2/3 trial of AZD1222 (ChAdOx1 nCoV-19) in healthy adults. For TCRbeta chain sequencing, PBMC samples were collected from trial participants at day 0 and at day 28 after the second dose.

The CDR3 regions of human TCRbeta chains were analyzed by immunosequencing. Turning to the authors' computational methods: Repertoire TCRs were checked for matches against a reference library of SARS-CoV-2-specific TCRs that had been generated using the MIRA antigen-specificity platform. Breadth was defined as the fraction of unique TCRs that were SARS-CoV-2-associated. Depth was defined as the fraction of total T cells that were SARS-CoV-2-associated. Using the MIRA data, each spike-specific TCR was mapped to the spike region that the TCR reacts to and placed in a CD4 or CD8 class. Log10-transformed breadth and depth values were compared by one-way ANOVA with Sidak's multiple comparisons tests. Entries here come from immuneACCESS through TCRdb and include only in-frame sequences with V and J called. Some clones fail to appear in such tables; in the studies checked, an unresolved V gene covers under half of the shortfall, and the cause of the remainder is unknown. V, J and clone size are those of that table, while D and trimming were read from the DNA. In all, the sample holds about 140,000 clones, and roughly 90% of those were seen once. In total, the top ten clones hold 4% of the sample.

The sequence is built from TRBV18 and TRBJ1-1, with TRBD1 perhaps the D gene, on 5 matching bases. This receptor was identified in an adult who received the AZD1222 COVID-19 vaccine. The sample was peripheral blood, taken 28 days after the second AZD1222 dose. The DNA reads TGTGCCAGCTCACCACCAGATCAGGGCCTCAACACTGAAGCTTTCTTT. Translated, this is CASSPPDQGLNTEAFF.